The following is a T cell receptor (beta chain) sequence with its context. The sample holds a few counts of this clonotype. The specificity of this receptor is unknown. No base quality values were provided; no much bigger clone lies one nucleotide off. This record belongs to a study of T cells in Graves' hyperthyroidism and ophthalmopathy (dated by TCRdb to about 2019). Describing the broader study: A discovery cohort of approximately 97 patients, approximately 44 with Graves' ophthalmopathy and 55 to 60 with stable Graves' hyperthyroidism, was used to find distinguishing TCR V-J signatures. Prospective prediction of ophthalmopathy was tested in an independent validation cohort of 18 to 20 hyperthyroidism patients and 15 to 17 patients who later progressed to ophthalmopathy. The 75 to 100 discovery patients were randomly divided into training and test sets at a 7:3 ratio. In addition, the study compared T-cell repertoires in thyroid tissue and in blood from roughly six Graves' hyperthyroidism patients. Once sampling was done, hyperthyroidism patients were given methimazole at a starting dose of 30 mg daily, whereas ophthalmopathy patients were given high-dose intravenous methylprednisolone. TCR Vbeta CDR3 sequencing of 130 to 150 peripheral blood samples (around 45 ophthalmopathy, 75 to 80 hyperthyroidism and approximately 17 progressor patients) is reported in the paper. What the work shows at the level of the full study, not this receptor alone: Blood samples also contained most of the expanded thyroid clonotypes (frequency above 0.001), which suggests that blood repertoires may reflect thyroid immune responses. Sample size was not statistically predetermined, and blinding of investigators to group allocation was not performed. A 13 V-J signature model separated ophthalmopathy from stable hyperthyroidism, with roughly 88% sensitivity and just under 84% specificity in cross-validation and 80%/75% in testing. In validation, the model predicted progression to ophthalmopathy with 55% to 71% sensitivity and less than 75% specificity, a median of 6.5 months before onset.

Patients with uncontrolled infections, other autoimmune diseases, pregnancy or lactation were excluded. Diagnoses were established on the basis of clinical symptoms, serum thyroxine and TRAb, thyroid ultrasound, and orbital computed tomography. Total RNA was extracted with Trizol reagent, and quality was checked on an Agilent 2100 Bioanalyzer. TCR beta CDR3 regions were amplified from RNA transcripts. The TCR CDR3 was subjected to a first round of RT-PCR using the HTBI primer set and the Qiagen OneStep RT-PCR kit. A second multiplex PCR round built the libraries, followed by size selection and purification. Paired-end sequencing of the libraries was performed with 100 bp reads on an Illumina HiSeq2000. The authors' pipeline ran thus. SOAPnuke was used to process the raw data, removing reads that contained adapters or uncalled bases, had a mean Phred below 15, or lacked an exact match to the constant primer or identifier. COPE v1.2.5 was used to merge high-quality paired reads, and clonotypes were defined as unique nucleotide sequences. Clonotypes were aligned to IMGT TRBV, TRBD and TRBJ reference segments using MiTCR v1.1. The analysis was restricted to V-J combinations with a frequency above 0.0001, which together covered 99% to 99.2% of the repertoires. The TCS score was defined as the ratio of F50 (clonal expansion) to E x V (chaos), calculated using BLOSUM62-based TCRdist between CDR3 peptides within each V-J. Welch's t-statistics and random forest reduced around 510 V-J features to about 13, which were used in a naive Bayes classifier (R e1071). The similarity between thyroid and blood repertoires was quantified using the Morisita-Horn index. Starting from the raw public reads, TCRdb applied fastp trimming at Q25, assembled clones with MiXCR and retained in-frame beta chains. A single entry per CDR3 protein holds the most common genes and DNA from its merged rows. It is TCRdb's table, rather than the study itself, that gives the V and J calls and clone size. This sample holds hundreds of thousands of distinct CDR3 sequences; roughly 46% were observed only once. Of the sample, about 7% is held by the ten largest clones.

The TCR originated in an adult man with Graves' disease, either hyperthyroidism or ophthalmopathy (not recorded which). The sample comprised peripheral blood or thyroid tissue (not recorded which).

In nucleotides, the sequence is TGTGCCAGCAGTCCCCGGACAGGGAAAGGCTACACCTTC. It translates to CASSPRTGKGYTF. Here the chain combines TRBV7-9 and TRBJ1-2; the junction holds 8 bases that match TRBD1. Reading from cysteine to phenylalanine, the CDR3 counts 13 amino acids. Only the CDR3 DNA is retained, 39 bases long and in frame from the first base. From V the trimming removes 6 bases and from J it removes 8 bases, while the gene matches leave 8 bases of the junction unaccounted for. According to the germline V gene (reference sequence), CDR1 reads SEHNR and CDR2 reads FQNEAQ.